Listed below are T cell receptor beta chains from one sample, sequenced in a study of response to subunit inactivated influenza vaccine. MiXCR, applied by TCRdb to the RT-PCR reads, yields one record per CDR3 protein. The sample records 610,000 or so distinct CDR3 sequences, about 14% being singletons. The input for sequencing was PBMCs from blood, taken roughly 12 days after vaccination. Receptors originate from a man in his fifties who received an inactivated influenza vaccine. The CDR3 runs from the conserved cysteine through the conserved F or W. D genes are given only for firm matches. Size is omitted from some rows. Given values are once, few, many or a class for expanded clones.

J gene: TRBJ2-7; clone size: few; D gene: -; V gene: TRBV20-1; CDR3 DNA: TGCAGTGCTACGCTAAAGGAGGGCCTCTACGAGCAGTACTTC; CDR3 protein: CSATLKEGLYEQYF
J gene: TRBJ1-4; clone size: -; D gene: TRBD1; V gene: TRBV6-5; CDR3 DNA: TGTGCCAGCAGTTACTCGACAGGGTTTAGAACTAATGAAAAACTGTTTTTT; CDR3 protein: CASSYSTGFRTNEKLFF
J gene: TRBJ2-7; clone size: -; D gene: -; V gene: TRBV4-2; CDR3 DNA: TGTGCCAGCAGCCAAGTTTTGGGGGGCGAGCAGTACTTC; CDR3 protein: CASSQVLGGEQYF
J gene: TRBJ1-2; clone size: -; D gene: -; V gene: TRBV4-2; CDR3 DNA: TGTGCCAGCAGCCAAGTTCACCCGACAGCCGGTGGCTACATCTTC; CDR3 protein: CASSQVHPTAGGYIF
J gene: TRBJ2-7; clone size: few; D gene: TRBD2; V gene: TRBV5-1; CDR3 DNA: TGCGCCAGCAGGACCCCGGGAGGCCCTACCTACGAGCAGTACTTC; CDR3 protein: CASRTPGGPTYEQYF
J gene: TRBJ1-1; clone size: -; D gene: TRBD1; V gene: TRBV20-1; CDR3 DNA: TGCAGTGCTAGAGATCGGGACAGTTTGAGAGCTTTCTTT; CDR3 protein: CSARDRDSLRAFF
J gene: TRBJ2-1; clone size: few; D gene: TRBD1; V gene: TRBV7-8; CDR3 DNA: TGTGCCAGCGGGACAGGGGGCTTTAACAATGAGCAGTTCTTC; CDR3 protein: CASGTGGFNNEQFF
J gene: TRBJ2-1; clone size: many; D gene: TRBD2; V gene: TRBV6-1; CDR3 DNA: TGTGCCAGCAGACCCAGCGGGGGAACCGGTAATGAGCAGTTCTTC; CDR3 protein: CASRPSGGTGNEQFF
J gene: TRBJ1-2; clone size: -; D gene: -; V gene: TRBV3-1; CDR3 DNA: TGTGCCAGCAGCCAAACTGACGGTGGCTACACCTTC; CDR3 protein: CASSQTDGGYTF
J gene: TRBJ2-4; clone size: many; D gene: -; V gene: TRBV29-1; CDR3 DNA: TGCAGCTCGTACACAGAAAACATTCAGTACTTC; CDR3 protein: CSSYTENIQYF
J gene: TRBJ1-2; clone size: -; D gene: -; V gene: TRBV9; CDR3 DNA: TGTGCCAGCAGCGTAGAGCTGAATCCTAACTATGGCTACACCTTC; CDR3 protein: CASSVELNPNYGYTF
J gene: TRBJ2-7; clone size: few; D gene: -; V gene: TRBV28; CDR3 DNA: TGTGCCAGCAGTCGCGCCACGACACCGAACGAGCAGTACTTC; CDR3 protein: CASSRATTPNEQYF
J gene: TRBJ2-7; clone size: -; D gene: -; V gene: TRBV19; CDR3 DNA: TGTGCCAGTAATCCGGGGGCCTCCTACGAGCAGTACTTC; CDR3 protein: CASNPGASYEQYF
J gene: TRBJ2-7; clone size: many; D gene: -; V gene: TRBV7-9; CDR3 DNA: TGTGCCACCCGGAGACAGAACTCCTACGAGCAGTACTTC; CDR3 protein: CATRRQNSYEQYF
J gene: TRBJ2-2; clone size: -; D gene: -; V gene: TRBV28; CDR3 DNA: TGTGCCAGCAGTATTCGGGAGAACACCGGGGAGCTGTTTTTT; CDR3 protein: CASSIRENTGELFF
J gene: TRBJ2-2; clone size: -; D gene: TRBD2; V gene: TRBV7-6; CDR3 DNA: TGTGCCAGCAGCTTTTCCGGGAAGGGACTAGCGGCCGGGGAGCTGTTTTTT; CDR3 protein: CASSFSGKGLAAGELFF
J gene: TRBJ2-1; clone size: -; D gene: -; V gene: TRBV20-1; CDR3 DNA: TGCAGTGCCTCAGGGTCCCCCCTCTTCAATGAGCAGTTCTTC; CDR3 protein: CSASGSPLFNEQFF
J gene: TRBJ2-2; clone size: few; D gene: TRBD1; V gene: TRBV12-3/TRBV12-4; CDR3 DNA: TGTGCCAGCAGTTCCCGACAGGGAGTGTTCACCGGGGAGCTGTTTTTT; CDR3 protein: CASSSRQGVFTGELFF
J gene: TRBJ2-3; clone size: -; D gene: -; V gene: TRBV6-2/TRBV6-3; CDR3 DNA: TGTGCCAGCAGTTATATCAACAGGGTCCATACGCAGTATTTT; CDR3 protein: CASSYINRVHTQYF
J gene: TRBJ2-3; clone size: -; D gene: -; V gene: TRBV5-5; CDR3 DNA: TGTGCCAGCAGCATACAAACAGATACGCAGTATTTT; CDR3 protein: CASSIQTDTQYF
J gene: TRBJ2-1; clone size: -; D gene: -; V gene: TRBV28; CDR3 DNA: TGTGCCAGCAGTTCGAGGCTGGTGGGGCAGTTCTTC; CDR3 protein: CASSSRLVGQFF
J gene: TRBJ2-7; clone size: -; D gene: -; V gene: TRBV7-9; CDR3 DNA: TGTGCCAGCAGCATGACAGTCACCCCCTACGAGCAGTACTTC; CDR3 protein: CASSMTVTPYEQYF
J gene: TRBJ2-7; clone size: many; D gene: -; V gene: TRBV7-9; CDR3 DNA: TGTGCCAGCAGTTTCAGCTCCTACGAGCAGTACTTC; CDR3 protein: CASSFSSYEQYF
J gene: TRBJ2-3; clone size: -; D gene: -; V gene: TRBV29-1; CDR3 DNA: TGCAGCGTTGAAGGGGGGGGGGCGCGCGCAGATACGCAGTATTTT; CDR3 protein: CSVEGGGARADTQYF
J gene: TRBJ2-7; clone size: few; D gene: -; V gene: TRBV20-1; CDR3 DNA: TGCAGTGCTAGAGACTGGAAGGGGCTTCGGAACGAGCAGTACTTC; CDR3 protein: CSARDWKGLRNEQYF
J gene: TRBJ2-7; clone size: many; D gene: TRBD2; V gene: TRBV3-1; CDR3 DNA: TGTGCCAGCAGCCAGAGTGCTAGCGGGAGTGTCGAGCAGTACTTC; CDR3 protein: CASSQSASGSVEQYF
J gene: TRBJ1-1; clone size: few; D gene: -; V gene: TRBV20-1; CDR3 DNA: TGCAGTGCTAGAAATTCCGGGGCAGGGGACACTGAAGCTTTCTTT; CDR3 protein: CSARNSGAGDTEAFF
J gene: TRBJ2-3; clone size: -; D gene: TRBD2; V gene: TRBV20-1; CDR3 DNA: TGCAGTGGGGGGCGAGCGGGAGGTCGGACAGATACGCAGTATTTT; CDR3 protein: CSGGRAGGRTDTQYF
J gene: TRBJ1-5; clone size: few; D gene: -; V gene: TRBV12-3/TRBV12-4; CDR3 DNA: TGTGCCAGCAGCCTCGGGACACGTTTTAGCAATCAGCCCCAGCATTTT; CDR3 protein: CASSLGTRFSNQPQHF
J gene: TRBJ2-7; clone size: few; D gene: -; V gene: TRBV3-1; CDR3 DNA: TGTGCCAGCAGCCAAGATGGGCAAAACTCCTACGAGCAGTACTTC; CDR3 protein: CASSQDGQNSYEQYF
J gene: TRBJ1-2; clone size: -; D gene: -; V gene: TRBV20-1; CDR3 DNA: TGCAGTGCTAGACCGACAGCTAACTATGGCTACACCTTC; CDR3 protein: CSARPTANYGYTF
J gene: TRBJ2-5; clone size: -; D gene: -; V gene: TRBV5-1; CDR3 DNA: TGCGCCAGCAGCCCCCGCGGGGGCCTCATCCAAGAGACCCAGTACTTC; CDR3 protein: CASSPRGGLIQETQYF
J gene: TRBJ2-7; clone size: -; D gene: -; V gene: TRBV7-6; CDR3 DNA: TGTGCCAGTAAATTCAGGACTCCCTACGAGCAGTACTTC; CDR3 protein: CASKFRTPYEQYF
J gene: TRBJ1-6; clone size: many; D gene: -; V gene: TRBV6-2/TRBV6-3; CDR3 DNA: TGTGCCAGCAGTTACCGACGCCAAGGGTGGGTTTCACCCCTCCACTTT; CDR3 protein: CASSYRRQGWVSPLHF
J gene: TRBJ2-5; clone size: few; D gene: -; V gene: TRBV7-9; CDR3 DNA: TGTGCCAGCAGCCCCCGGGACAACCAGGGGGAGACCCAGTACTTC; CDR3 protein: CASSPRDNQGETQYF
J gene: TRBJ2-7; clone size: -; D gene: -; V gene: TRBV6-1; CDR3 DNA: TGTGCCAGCAGTGAACCTTGGGAACACGAGCAGTACTTC; CDR3 protein: CASSEPWEHEQYF
J gene: TRBJ2-2; clone size: few; D gene: -; V gene: TRBV24-1; CDR3 DNA: TGTGCCACCAGTGATTTCGACAGACCGAACACCGGGGAGCTGTTTTTT; CDR3 protein: CATSDFDRPNTGELFF
J gene: TRBJ2-7; clone size: few; D gene: -; V gene: TRBV24-1; CDR3 DNA: TGTGCCACCAGTGCGGAAGGCTACGAGCAGTACTTC; CDR3 protein: CATSAEGYEQYF
J gene: TRBJ2-3; clone size: -; D gene: TRBD1; V gene: TRBV7-2; CDR3 DNA: TGTGCCAGCAGCAACGCCGGGACAGGGACAGATACGCAGTATTTT; CDR3 protein: CASSNAGTGTDTQYF
J gene: TRBJ2-5; clone size: -; D gene: -; V gene: TRBV28; CDR3 DNA: TGTGCCAGCAGCCAAACCTTGGAGGAGACCCAGTACTTC; CDR3 protein: CASSQTLEETQYF
J gene: TRBJ2-2; clone size: -; D gene: -; V gene: TRBV12-3/TRBV12-4; CDR3 DNA: TGTGCCACCCCTGAGGGAAGCGTAGAAACCGGGGAGCTGTTTTTT; CDR3 protein: CATPEGSVETGELFF
J gene: TRBJ2-2; clone size: few; D gene: TRBD1; V gene: TRBV7-1; CDR3 DNA: TGTGCCAGCAACCCTTTTATCGGGCCGCGACAGGGCCCTAAGTTAACCGGGGAGCTGTTTTTT; CDR3 protein: CASNPFIGPRQGPKLTGELFF
J gene: TRBJ1-5; clone size: many; D gene: -; V gene: TRBV3-1; CDR3 DNA: TGTGCCAGCAGCGCGGGAAAGGATCAGCCCCAGCATTTT; CDR3 protein: CASSAGKDQPQHF
J gene: TRBJ1-5; clone size: -; D gene: TRBD1; V gene: TRBV24-1; CDR3 DNA: TGTGCCACCAGCTCAACAGGGGAGCAGCCCCAGCATTTT; CDR3 protein: CATSSTGEQPQHF
J gene: TRBJ2-5; clone size: many; D gene: TRBD1; V gene: TRBV5-1; CDR3 DNA: TGTGCCAGCAGCTTGGGACAGCAAGAGACCCAGTACTTC; CDR3 protein: CASSLGQQETQYF
J gene: TRBJ1-2; clone size: -; D gene: -; V gene: TRBV5-1; CDR3 DNA: TGCGCCAGCAGCGAGGACAGCCCAAACTATGGCTACACCTTC; CDR3 protein: CASSEDSPNYGYTF
J gene: TRBJ2-7; clone size: many; D gene: -; V gene: TRBV12-3/TRBV12-4; CDR3 DNA: TGTGCCAGCAGTGTTGACCGTTTATCCTACGAGCAGTACTTC; CDR3 protein: CASSVDRLSYEQYF
J gene: TRBJ2-3; clone size: many; D gene: -; V gene: TRBV29-1; CDR3 DNA: TGCAGCGTTGAAGCAGGCCCCAGCACAGATACGCAGTATTTT; CDR3 protein: CSVEAGPSTDTQYF
J gene: TRBJ1-5; clone size: -; D gene: TRBD1; V gene: TRBV20-1; CDR3 DNA: TGCAGTGCTGCCGCGTCAGGGGGAAGGAATCAGCCCCAGCATTTT; CDR3 protein: CSAAASGGRNQPQHF
J gene: TRBJ2-3; clone size: -; D gene: -; V gene: TRBV5-1; CDR3 DNA: TGCGCCAGCAGCTTGGACACTACCACCCTCACCTTTACGCAGTATTTT; CDR3 protein: CASSLDTTTLTFTQYF
J gene: TRBJ1-5; clone size: -; D gene: -; V gene: TRBV12-3/TRBV12-4; CDR3 DNA: TGTGCCAGCAGTCACCAGGGCCGCAATCAGCCCCAGCATTTT; CDR3 protein: CASSHQGRNQPQHF
J gene: TRBJ2-3; clone size: once; D gene: -; V gene: TRBV7-9; CDR3 DNA: TGTGCCAGCAGCTTAGAGAGGGCCCTCGGCACAGATACGCAGTATTTT; CDR3 protein: CASSLERALGTDTQYF
J gene: TRBJ2-7; clone size: -; D gene: TRBD1; V gene: TRBV7-8; CDR3 DNA: TGTGCCAGCAGCTCCCGGCCAGGGGGCGTAGACGAGCAGTACTTC; CDR3 protein: CASSSRPGGVDEQYF
J gene: TRBJ1-4; clone size: few; D gene: -; V gene: TRBV3-1; CDR3 DNA: TGTGCCAGCAGCCCAAGAGAGGGATTCGGCGAAAAACTGTTTTTT; CDR3 protein: CASSPREGFGEKLFF
J gene: TRBJ2-1; clone size: -; D gene: TRBD2; V gene: TRBV7-8; CDR3 DNA: TGTGCCAGCAGCCCCCTAGCGGGACACTACAATGAGCAGTTCTTC; CDR3 protein: CASSPLAGHYNEQFF